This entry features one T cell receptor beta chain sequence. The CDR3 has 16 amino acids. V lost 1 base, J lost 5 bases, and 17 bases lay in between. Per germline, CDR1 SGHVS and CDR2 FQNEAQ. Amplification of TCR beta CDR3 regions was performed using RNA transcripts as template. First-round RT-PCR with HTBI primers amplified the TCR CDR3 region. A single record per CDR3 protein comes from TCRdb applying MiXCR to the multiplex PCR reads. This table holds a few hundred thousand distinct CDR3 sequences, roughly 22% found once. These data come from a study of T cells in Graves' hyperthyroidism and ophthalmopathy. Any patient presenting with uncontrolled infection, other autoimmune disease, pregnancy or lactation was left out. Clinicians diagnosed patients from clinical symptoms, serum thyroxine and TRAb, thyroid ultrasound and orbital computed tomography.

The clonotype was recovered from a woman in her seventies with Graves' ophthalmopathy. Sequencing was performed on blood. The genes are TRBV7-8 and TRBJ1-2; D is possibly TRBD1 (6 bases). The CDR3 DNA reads TGTGCCAGCAGCTTAGGGGCAGGGGTTGTGGCATATGGCTACACCTTC. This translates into CASSLGAGVVAYGYTF. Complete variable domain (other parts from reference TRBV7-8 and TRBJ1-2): GAGVSQSPRYKVAKRGQDVALRCDPISGHVSLFWYQQALGQGPEFLTYFQNEAQLDKSGLPSDRFFAERPEGSVSTLKIQRTQQEDSAVYLCASSLGAGVVAYGYTFGSGTRLTVV.